This T cell receptor (beta chain) was captured in a study of blood T cell repertoires in COVID-19. Sequenced by immunoSEQ multiplex PCR; TCRdb stores in-frame clones only, minus some. Of about 220,000 clones listed, 60% to 85% are singletons. The CDR3 contains 17 residues. Germline CDR1 is SGHNT and CDR2 is YYREEE (reference sequence). V was clipped by 6 bases and J by 2 bases; unmatched bases: 9. The sequence derives from a woman in her seventies with acute or convalescent COVID-19. The chain couples TRBV5-4 to TRBJ2-3; 13 bases fit TRBD2. Sequencing was carried out using peripheral blood. The CDR3 DNA sequence: TGTGCCAGCAAGAGGGGAGGACTAGCGGGGGACACAGATACGCAGTATTTT. Protein sequence: CASKRGGLAGDTDTQYF.